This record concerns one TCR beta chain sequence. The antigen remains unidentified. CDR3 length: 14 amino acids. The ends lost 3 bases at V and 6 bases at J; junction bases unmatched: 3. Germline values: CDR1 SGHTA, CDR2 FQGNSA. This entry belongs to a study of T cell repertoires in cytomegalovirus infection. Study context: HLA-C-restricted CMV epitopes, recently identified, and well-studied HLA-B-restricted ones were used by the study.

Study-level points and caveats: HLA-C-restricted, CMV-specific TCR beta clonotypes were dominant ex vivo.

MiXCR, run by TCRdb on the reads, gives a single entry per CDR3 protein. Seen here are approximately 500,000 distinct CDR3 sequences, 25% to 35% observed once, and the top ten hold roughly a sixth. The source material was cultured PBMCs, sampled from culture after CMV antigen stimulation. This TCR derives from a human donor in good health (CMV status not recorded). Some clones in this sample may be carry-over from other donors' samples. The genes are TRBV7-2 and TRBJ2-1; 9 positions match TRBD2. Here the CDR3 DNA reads TGTGCCAGCAGCTTCGGGACTAGCTCCAATGAGCAGTTCTTC. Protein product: CASSFGTSSNEQFF.